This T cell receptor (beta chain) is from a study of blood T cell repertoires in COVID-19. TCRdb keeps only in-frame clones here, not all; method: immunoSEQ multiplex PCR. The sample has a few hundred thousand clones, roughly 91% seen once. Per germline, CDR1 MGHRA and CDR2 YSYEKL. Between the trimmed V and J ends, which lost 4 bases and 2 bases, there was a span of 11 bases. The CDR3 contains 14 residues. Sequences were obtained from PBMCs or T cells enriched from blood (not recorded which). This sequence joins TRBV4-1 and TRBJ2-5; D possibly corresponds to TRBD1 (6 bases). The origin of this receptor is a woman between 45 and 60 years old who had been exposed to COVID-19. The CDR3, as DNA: TGCGCCAGCAGCCGGGGGACACCACAAGAGACCCAGTACTTC. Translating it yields CASSRGTPQETQYF.